This TCR beta chain derives from a study of cytomegalovirus exposure and HLA in healthy donors (TCRdb year 2017). Study-level background: According to an earlier analysis of a few hundred of the donors, 200 million or so T cells yielded 95 million to 140 million unique TCR beta sequences and about 300 Gb of sequence data. Approximately 300 gigabases of sequencing data and approximately 85 million unique TCR sequences were included in an early release covering roughly 600 HLA-typed donors. The genetic ancestry cluster associated with self-reported Caucasian donors included about 84% of the approximately 430 genotyped donors. The study was designed to test whether signatures of past pathogen exposure could be identified by cataloging public T cell receptors. Using immunosequencing, the study profiled T cell repertoires from about 650 subjects and related those repertoires to cytomegalovirus serostatus. In addition to the first cohort of 666 subjects, a separate validation cohort of about 120 different subjects was used. High-throughput TCR immunosequencing, statistical association of individual TCRs with disease status, and machine learning were combined to predict cytomegalovirus infection status. In a later analysis, previously published TCR beta repertoires from about 670 donors were re-analyzed and high-resolution HLA genotyping was added so that TCR occurrence patterns could be studied. Rather than using new phenotypic data, the later analysis identified candidate immune exposures from TCR beta sequences and from how often those sequences occurred across donors. An earlier analysis of a few hundred of the donors applied high-throughput TCR beta sequencing to assess whether each TCR beta V gene segment acted as functional or pseudogenic. Donor age, sex, ethnicity and CMV serostatus were compiled alongside the repertoire data. A later genetic analysis used genome-wide SNP genotypes for about three fifths of the roughly 700 donors, treating that subset as a discovery cohort. Every discovery cohort repertoire had been produced on one sequencing platform. HLA typing included class I and class II loci at four-digit resolution. The number of donors typed differed by locus, with 629-630 for A, B, C, DRB1 and DQB1, roughly 520 for DQA1, 606 for DPA1, and approximately 470 for DPB1. Because of strong linkage in the cohort, five DR-DQ haplotypes were treated as single units for association and clustering. Across 300 to 400 genotyped donors of the cohort, an average of about 240,000 unique TCR beta nucleotide sequences per donor were sequenced, and about a sixth of those sequences were non-productive.

The germline V gene encodes CDR1 MNHEY and CDR2 SMNVEV (reference sequence). Counted from cysteine to phenylalanine, this CDR3 has 15 amino acids. CDR3 DNA only is kept here, 45 bases in frame from base 1. Trimming costs V 2 bases and J 2 bases, and their ends lie 13 bases apart. Libraries were prepared through the immunoSEQ multiplex PCR assay. The multiplex PCR relied on a mix of 60 forward primers for TCR Vbeta segments and 13 reverse primers for TCR Jbeta segments. Amplification of the CDR3 region of rearranged TCR beta genes was performed with a multiplex PCR assay on genomic DNA. The Illumina HiSeq System was used to sequence the amplified TCR beta libraries as 87-base-pair reads. As for the authors' bioinformatics: In a later analysis, tens of millions of unique TCR beta chains were counted across the 500 to 700 repertoires, and some 10 million of these chains were shared by at least two donors. A nearest-neighbor algorithm error-corrected the raw reads and collapsed the reads into unique sequences, merging closely related sequences to remove PCR and sequencing errors. V, D and J gene segments were assigned by aligning CDR3 sequences to IMGT reference sequences. Each retained sequence needed at least a six-nucleotide match to both a V gene segment and a J gene segment. Rearrangements were classified as productive when the CDR3 lacked stop codons and remained in frame with V and J, and all other rearrangements were classified as non-productive. Following IMGT convention, CDR3 was defined as the stretch from the second conserved V-encoded cysteine to the conserved J-encoded phenylalanine. The earlier analysis of a few hundred of the donors excluded sequences that lacked an unambiguous match to a single V gene segment. An earlier analysis of a few hundred of the donors called V segments functional above 56.7% productive rearrangements and segregating when the between-donor standard deviation exceeded 5%. A statistical classification framework was developed to diagnose cytomegalovirus status using the catalog of TCR beta chain sequences. A later analysis assigned V and J genes by comparing TCR nucleotide sequences with IMGT/GENE-DB human TR gene sequences. The TCRdist pipeline was used in a later analysis to assign CDR3 sequences and most-parsimonious VDJ recombination scenarios. A later analysis defined each TCR beta chain by its CDR3 amino acid sequence plus V-gene family, and excluded reads lacking a unique V-gene family. In a later analysis, 500 to 700 highly shared, low-generation-probability nucleotide sequences were removed to address suspected cross-contamination and a sequencing artifact. In a later analysis, a clonal expansion index was calculated for each public chain from normalized within-repertoire ranks of inferred template counts. In a later analysis, generation probabilities were computed with a VDJ recombination model fitted to out-of-frame rearrangements, and the resulting probabilities were checked against IGoR. Hypergeometric tests were used in a later analysis to score TCR-TCR, TCR-HLA and TCR-CMV co-occurrence, with a repertoire-size bias correction applied to the TCR pairs. In a later analysis, false discovery rates were estimated by permuting HLA or CMV assignments 20 times. In a later analysis, co-occurring TCRs were grouped with DBSCAN, and TCRdist sequence similarity was added when clustering was performed within HLA-allele-positive subsets. For co-occurrence clustering, repertoires with fewer than 30,000 or more than 120,000 public chains were excluded, along with 5 or 6 repertoires with anomalous nucleotide sharing. In its TCRdb copy, this immuneACCESS table keeps in-frame sequences only and misses some clones. Where compared with another copy, unresolved V genes explain less than half of these, and the others have no known cause. That table gives V, J and clone size, and the DNA gave D and trimming. In this sample the table shows roughly 130,000 clones, 55% to 75% of which occur a single time. The ten largest clones represent around 1.6% of the sample.

Broader findings and caveats from the paper: For the cohort, immune exposure information was limited to CMV serostatus. In an earlier analysis of over 550 of the donors, most TCR beta V segments were observed in productive rearrangements about 87% or about 30% of the time, broadly matching IMGT annotations. Because counts were too low, about 18 rarely observed V segments, including chromosome 9 orphons, were left out of the earlier analysis of approximately 500 of the donors. Several of the top co-occurrence clusters appeared to be linked to parvovirus B19, influenza, CMV and Epstein-Barr virus, according to a later analysis. This cohort had only TCR beta chains sequenced, and the lack of alpha or paired-chain data limited which features could be detected. It was suggested by the authors that the approach could potentially be generalized to other disease states and immunological phenotypes. A further reported finding was that TCR beta sequences accurately predicted the HLA-A and HLA-B alleles for most subjects in the first cohort. A group of highly shared sequence variants was considered likely to be a technical artifact of the sequencing pipeline. In both the original and validation cohorts, the classifier was reported to diagnose cytomegalovirus status with high specificity and sensitivity. In a later analysis, the rate of TCR association differed among HLA loci, with DRB1 alleles having the most associated TCRs and HLA-C alleles having the fewest. Compared with equally common non-associated chains, HLA-associated TCR beta chains in a later analysis were more clonally expanded and had lower generation probabilities. The study gave a list of over 150 TCR beta chains associated with cytomegalovirus. Strong co-occurrence of HLA alleles, especially DR and DQ, made assigning TCR associations to individual alleles difficult. Most CMV-associated TCR beta chains appeared to be HLA-restricted in a later analysis, and the HLA associations seemed to be driven largely by CMV exposure. A later analysis associated some 17,000 TCR beta sequences with specific HLA alleles at a false discovery rate of 0.05. In a later genetic analysis, fewer N-insertions in productive TCRs were reported among donors in an Asian-associated ancestry cluster than the roughly 700-donor mean. Presence/absence analyses assumed roughly uniform sequencing depth across donors, an assumption that may not hold. A later genetic analysis associated a missense DCLRE1C variant with V-gene and J-gene trimming of TCR beta chains, and an independent cohort replicated the association. HLA typing was unavailable for some donors at each locus, so association tests used only the typed subset. Linkage disequilibrium might explain the correlated functional status among segregating V segments, but an unknown experimental factor could not be excluded. A few of the identified cytomegalovirus-associated TCR beta chains were confirmed in vitro to be specific for cytomegalovirus antigens. Some IMGT-functional V segments, including TRBV6-2 and TRBV6-3, could not be told apart with the 87-base-pair reads, so those segments were excluded. Most TCR sequences were seen in very few donors, while some public TCRs were found in many individuals.

Points on this clone: Its antigen is still unknown. Base quality data are lacking; no much larger clone is found one base away.

In total, roughly 670 healthy bone marrow donors made up the cohort. At the time of sampling, all cohort members were nominally healthy, though unrecorded immune exposures were likely present. The donor tested CMV seropositive and was one of the 289 seropositive cohort members. Each donor provided a peripheral blood sample, and peripheral blood mononuclear cells were used for TCR beta sequencing. Genomic DNA extraction from the blood cell samples was performed with the Qiagen DNeasy Blood Extraction Kit. The sample taken for sequencing was PBMCs. The sequence is built from TRBV27 and TRBJ2-7; the D gene assignment is ambiguous. The receptor was isolated from a man aged 30 to 45 in good health and CMV-seropositive. The sequence in DNA is TGTGCCAGCAGTTTAATTCGCGGCCCCGCCTACGAGCAGTACTTC. Its product reads: CASSLIRGPAYEQYF.